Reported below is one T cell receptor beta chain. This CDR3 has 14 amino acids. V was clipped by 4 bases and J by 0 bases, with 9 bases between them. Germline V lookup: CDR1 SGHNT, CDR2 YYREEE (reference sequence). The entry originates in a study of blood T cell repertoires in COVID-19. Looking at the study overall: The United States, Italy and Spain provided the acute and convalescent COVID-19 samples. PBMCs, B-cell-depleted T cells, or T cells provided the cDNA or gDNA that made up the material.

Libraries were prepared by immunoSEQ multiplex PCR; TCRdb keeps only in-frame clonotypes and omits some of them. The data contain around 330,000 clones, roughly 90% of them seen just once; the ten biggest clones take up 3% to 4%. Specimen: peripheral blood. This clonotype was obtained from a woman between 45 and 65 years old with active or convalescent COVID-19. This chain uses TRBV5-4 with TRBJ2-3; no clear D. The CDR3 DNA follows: TGTGCCAGCAGCGGAGATGGCAGCACAGATACGCAGTATTTT. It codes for CASSGDGSTDTQYF.